The 4 T cell receptor beta chains below all came from one sample that was sequenced in a study of blood T cell repertoires in COVID-19. This table comes from immunoSEQ multiplex PCR, and its TCRdb copy is limited to in-frame clones, with some not included. The sample holds about 210,000 clones, approximately 90% seen once. Sequencing was carried out using peripheral blood. The receptors shown here come from a young man with acute or convalescent COVID-19.

V is TRBV14 and J is TRBJ1-5, with unresolved D. CDR3 length equals 13 residues. The germline V gene encodes CDR1 SGHDN and CDR2 FVKESK. V gave up 1 base and J gave up 8 bases, with 9 bases separating them. The CDR3 DNA is TGTGCCAGCAGCCAAGCCTCCGCGGAGCCCCAGCATTTT. Protein sequence: CASSQASAEPQHF.

J is TRBJ2-1 and V is TRBV4-2; TRBD2 agrees at 11 bases. The CDR3 runs 17 residues. Germline-derived CDR1 and CDR2 are LGHNA and YNFKEQ. V was pared by 5 bases and J by 2 bases, with 8 bases of the junction left unmatched. CDR3: CASSGRLAGGTYNEQFF. The CDR3 DNA reads as TGTGCCAGCAGCGGTCGATTAGCGGGGGGGACCTACAATGAGCAGTTCTTC.

The chain uses TRBV21-1 and TRBJ1-1; the table's D call, TRBD1, was not checked against the DNA. TRBV21-1 is deemed a pseudogene. CDR3 length equals 15 residues. CDR3 sequence reads: CASSKVRGGTDEAFF. The CDR3 DNA follows: TGTGCCAGCAGCAAAGTCAGAGGGGGCACGGATGAAGCTTTCTTT.

V is TRBV19 and J is TRBJ2-7, with TRBD2 identical over 7 bases. This CDR3 comprises 14 residues. Trimming took 10 bases from V and 0 from J; bases not matched to a gene: 9. Germline V gene data show CDR1 as LNHDA and CDR2 as SQIVND (reference sequence). The CDR3 DNA reads TGTGCCAAAGCCCGGGACTACAGCTCCTACGAGCAGTACTTC. It translates to CAKARDYSSYEQYF. Full variable domain (missing parts from reference TRBV19 and TRBJ2-7): DGGITQSPKYLFRKEGQNVTLSCEQNLNHDAMYWYRQDPGQGLRLIYYSQIVNDFQKGDIAEGYSVSREKKESFPLTVTSAQKNPTAFYLCAKARDYSSYEQYFGPGTRLTVT.